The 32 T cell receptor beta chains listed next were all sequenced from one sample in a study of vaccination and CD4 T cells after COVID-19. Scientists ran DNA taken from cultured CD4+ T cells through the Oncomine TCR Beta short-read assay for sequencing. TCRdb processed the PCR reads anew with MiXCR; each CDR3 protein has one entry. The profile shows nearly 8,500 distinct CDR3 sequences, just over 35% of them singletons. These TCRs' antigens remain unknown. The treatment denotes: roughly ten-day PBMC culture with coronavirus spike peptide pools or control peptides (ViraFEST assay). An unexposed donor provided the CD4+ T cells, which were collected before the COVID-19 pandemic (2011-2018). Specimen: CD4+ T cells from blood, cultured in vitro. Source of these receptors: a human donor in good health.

This chain's CDR3 is CSARDLGRTWPQHF. As DNA, the CDR3 is TGCAGTGCTAGAGATCTAGGACGGACTTGGCCCCAGCATTTT. V gene TRBV20-1 combines with J gene TRBJ1-5; D ambiguous. The CDR3 runs to 14 residues. Germline V gene data show CDR1 as DFQATT and CDR2 as SNEGSKA (reference sequence). V was trimmed by 0 bases and J by 9 bases, leaving 15 bases between them.

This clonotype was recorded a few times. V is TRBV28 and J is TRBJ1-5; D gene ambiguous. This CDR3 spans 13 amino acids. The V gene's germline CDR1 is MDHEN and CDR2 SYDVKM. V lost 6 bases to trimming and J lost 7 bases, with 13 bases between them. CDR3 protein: CASRGYHIQPQHF. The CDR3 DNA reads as TGTGCCAGCAGGGGGTACCATATACAGCCCCAGCATTTT.

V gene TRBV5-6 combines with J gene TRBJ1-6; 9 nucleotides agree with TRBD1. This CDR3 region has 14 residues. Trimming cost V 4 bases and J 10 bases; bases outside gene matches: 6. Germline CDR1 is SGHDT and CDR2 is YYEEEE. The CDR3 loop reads CASSGGTGRSPLHF. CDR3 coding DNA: TGTGCCAGCAGCGGGGGGACAGGGAGGTCACCCCTCCACTTT.

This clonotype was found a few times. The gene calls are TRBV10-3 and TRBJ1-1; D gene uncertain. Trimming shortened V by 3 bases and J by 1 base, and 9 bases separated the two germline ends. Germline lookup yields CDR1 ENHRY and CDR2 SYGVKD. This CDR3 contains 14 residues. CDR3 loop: CAISDQRTNTEAFF. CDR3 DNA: TGTGCCATCAGTGACCAACGGACGAACACTGAAGCTTTCTTT.

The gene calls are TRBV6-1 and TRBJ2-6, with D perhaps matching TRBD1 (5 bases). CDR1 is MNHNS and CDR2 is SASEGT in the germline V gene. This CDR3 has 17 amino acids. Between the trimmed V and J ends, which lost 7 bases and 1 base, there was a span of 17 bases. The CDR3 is CASTRAFRGSGANVLTF. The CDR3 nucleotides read TGTGCCAGCACCAGGGCCTTTAGGGGATCTGGGGCCAACGTCCTGACTTTC.

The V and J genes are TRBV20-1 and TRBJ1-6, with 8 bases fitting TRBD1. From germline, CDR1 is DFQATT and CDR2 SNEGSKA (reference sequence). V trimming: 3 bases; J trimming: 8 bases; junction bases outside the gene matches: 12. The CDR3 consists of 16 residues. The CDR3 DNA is TGCAGTGCTAGGGGACAGGTTCTATTCCCAGATTCACCCCTCCACTTT. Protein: CSARGQVLFPDSPLHF.

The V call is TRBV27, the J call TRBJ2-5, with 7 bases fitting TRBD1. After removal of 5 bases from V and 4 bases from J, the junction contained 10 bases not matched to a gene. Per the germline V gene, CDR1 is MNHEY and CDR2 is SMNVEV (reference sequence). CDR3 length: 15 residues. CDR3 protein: CASSPSDRAGETQYF. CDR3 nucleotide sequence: TGTGCCAGCAGTCCCTCAGACAGGGCGGGAGAGACCCAGTACTTC.

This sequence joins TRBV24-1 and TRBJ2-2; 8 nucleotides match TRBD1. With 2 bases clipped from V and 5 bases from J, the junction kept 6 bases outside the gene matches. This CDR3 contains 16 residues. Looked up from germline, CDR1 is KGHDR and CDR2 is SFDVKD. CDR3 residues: CATSDSGQGWTGELFF. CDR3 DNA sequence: TGTGCCACCAGTGATTCAGGACAGGGATGGACCGGGGAGCTGTTTTTT.

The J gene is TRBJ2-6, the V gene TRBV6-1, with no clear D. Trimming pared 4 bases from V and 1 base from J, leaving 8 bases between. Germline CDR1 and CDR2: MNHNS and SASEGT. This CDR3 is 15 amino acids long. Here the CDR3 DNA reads TGTGCCAGCAGTGCTAGTCCTTCTGGGGCCAACGTCCTGACTTTC. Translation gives CASSASPSGANVLTF.

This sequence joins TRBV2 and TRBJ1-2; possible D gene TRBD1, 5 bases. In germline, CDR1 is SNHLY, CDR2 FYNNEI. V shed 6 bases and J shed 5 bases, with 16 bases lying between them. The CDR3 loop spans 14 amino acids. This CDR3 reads CASRGDGRMYGYTF. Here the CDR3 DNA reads TGTGCCAGCAGGGGGGACGGGCGCATGTATGGCTACACCTTC.

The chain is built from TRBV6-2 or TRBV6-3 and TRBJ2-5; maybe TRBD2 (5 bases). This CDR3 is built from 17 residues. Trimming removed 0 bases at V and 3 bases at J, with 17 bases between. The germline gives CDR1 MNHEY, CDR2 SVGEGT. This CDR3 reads CASSYSIGKGSEETQYF. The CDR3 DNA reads TGTGCCAGCAGTTACTCGATCGGGAAGGGTAGTGAAGAGACCCAGTACTTC.

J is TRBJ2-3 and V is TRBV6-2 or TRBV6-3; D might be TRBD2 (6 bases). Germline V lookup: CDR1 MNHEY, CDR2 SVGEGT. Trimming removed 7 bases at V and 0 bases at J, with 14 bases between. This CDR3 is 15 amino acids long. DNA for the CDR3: TGTGCCAGCACCCCGAGGGCGGGGAGCACAGATACGCAGTATTTT. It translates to CASTPRAGSTDTQYF.

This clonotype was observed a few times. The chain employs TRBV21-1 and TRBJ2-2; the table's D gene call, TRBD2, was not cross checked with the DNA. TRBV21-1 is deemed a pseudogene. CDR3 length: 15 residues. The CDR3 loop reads CASSKTGTSNGELFF. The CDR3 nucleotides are TGTGCCAGCAGCAAAACCGGGACTAGCAACGGGGAGCTGTTTTTT.

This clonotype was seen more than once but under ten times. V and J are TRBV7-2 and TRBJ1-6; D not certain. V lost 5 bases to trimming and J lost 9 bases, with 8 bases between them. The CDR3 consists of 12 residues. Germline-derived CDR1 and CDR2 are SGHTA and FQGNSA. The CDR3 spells CASSASLSPLHF. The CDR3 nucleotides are TGTGCCAGCAGCGCCAGCCTTTCACCCCTCCACTTT.

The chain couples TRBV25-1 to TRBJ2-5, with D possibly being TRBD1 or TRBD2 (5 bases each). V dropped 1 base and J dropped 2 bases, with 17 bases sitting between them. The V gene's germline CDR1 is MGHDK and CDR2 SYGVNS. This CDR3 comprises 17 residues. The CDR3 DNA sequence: TGTGCCAGCAGTGAATTCGAAGAGGGGACCTCTCAAGAGACCCAGTACTTC. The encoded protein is CASSEFEEGTSQETQYF.

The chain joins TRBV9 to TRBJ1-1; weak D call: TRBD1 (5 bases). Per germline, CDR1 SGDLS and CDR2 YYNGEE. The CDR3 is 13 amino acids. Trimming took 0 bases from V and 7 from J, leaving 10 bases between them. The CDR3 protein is CASSVASQGEAFF. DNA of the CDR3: TGTGCCAGCAGCGTAGCGAGCCAGGGTGAAGCTTTCTTT.

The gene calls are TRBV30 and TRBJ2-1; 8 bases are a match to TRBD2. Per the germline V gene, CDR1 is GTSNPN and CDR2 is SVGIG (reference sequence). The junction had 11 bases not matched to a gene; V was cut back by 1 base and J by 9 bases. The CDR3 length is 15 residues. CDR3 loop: CAWSAAPGLVSEQFF. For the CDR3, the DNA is TGTGCCTGGAGTGCAGCACCGGGACTAGTAAGTGAGCAGTTCTTC.

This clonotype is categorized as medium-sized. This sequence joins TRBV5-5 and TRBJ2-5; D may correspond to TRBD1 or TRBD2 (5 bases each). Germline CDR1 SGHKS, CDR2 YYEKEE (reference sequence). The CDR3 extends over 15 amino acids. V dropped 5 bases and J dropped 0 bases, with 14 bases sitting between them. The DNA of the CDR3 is TGTGCCAGCAGTAGGGGACCTCAGTACCAAGAGACCCAGTACTTC. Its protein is CASSRGPQYQETQYF.

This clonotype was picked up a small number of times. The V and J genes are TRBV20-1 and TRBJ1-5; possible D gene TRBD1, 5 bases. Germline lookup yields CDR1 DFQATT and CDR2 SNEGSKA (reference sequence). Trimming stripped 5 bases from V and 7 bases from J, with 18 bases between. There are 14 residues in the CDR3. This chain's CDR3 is CSAGGGSLDQPQHF. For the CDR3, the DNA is TGCAGTGCTGGCGGGGGTTCCCTGGACCAGCCCCAGCATTTT.

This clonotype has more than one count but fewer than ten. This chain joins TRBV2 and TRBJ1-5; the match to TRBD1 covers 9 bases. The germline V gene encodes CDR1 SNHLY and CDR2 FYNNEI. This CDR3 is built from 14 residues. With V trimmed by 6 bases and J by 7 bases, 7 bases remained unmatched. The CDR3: CASSGRDRVQPQHF. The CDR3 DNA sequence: TGTGCCAGCAGCGGCCGGGACAGGGTGCAGCCCCAGCATTTT.

The chain's CDR3 is CASSFQEGEDGYTF. CDR3 sequence (DNA): TGTGCCAGCAGCTTTCAGGAAGGAGAGGATGGCTACACCTTC. The chain employs TRBV11-2 and TRBJ1-2, with D hard to call. The CDR3 has 14 amino acids. V was pared by 3 bases and J by 6 bases, with 14 bases between. The germline V gene encodes CDR1 SGHAT and CDR2 FQNNGV.

This chain's CDR3 is CSATPWLLETYSNQPQHF. CDR3 in DNA: TGCAGTGCCACCCCGTGGTTACTTGAAACATATAGCAATCAGCCCCAGCATTTT. V gene TRBV20-1 combines with J gene TRBJ1-5; D is uncertain. Germline V gene sequence: CDR1 DFQATT, CDR2 SNEGSKA (reference sequence). The CDR3 has 18 amino acids. Trimming took 6 bases from V and 0 from J, leaving 24 bases between them.

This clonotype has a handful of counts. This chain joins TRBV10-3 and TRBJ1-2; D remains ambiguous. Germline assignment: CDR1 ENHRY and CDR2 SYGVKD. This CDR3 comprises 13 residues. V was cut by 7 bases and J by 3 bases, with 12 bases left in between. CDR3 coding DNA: TGTGCCATCAATCGGGAGGGAGACTATGGCTACACCTTC. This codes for CAINREGDYGYTF.

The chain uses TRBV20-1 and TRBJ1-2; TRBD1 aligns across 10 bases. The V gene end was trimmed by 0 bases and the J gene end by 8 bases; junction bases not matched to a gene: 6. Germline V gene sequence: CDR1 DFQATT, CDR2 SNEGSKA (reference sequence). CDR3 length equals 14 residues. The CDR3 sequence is CSAREGTGVQGYTF. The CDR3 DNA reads TGCAGTGCTAGAGAGGGGACAGGGGTTCAGGGCTACACCTTC.

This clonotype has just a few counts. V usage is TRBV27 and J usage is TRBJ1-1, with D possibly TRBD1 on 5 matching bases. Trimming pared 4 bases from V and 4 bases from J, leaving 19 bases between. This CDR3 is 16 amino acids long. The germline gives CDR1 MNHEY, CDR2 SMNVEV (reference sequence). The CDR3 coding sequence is TGTGCCAGCAGTTACCGAATCTCCCCGGGGGGCACTGAAGCTTTCTTT. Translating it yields CASSYRISPGGTEAFF.

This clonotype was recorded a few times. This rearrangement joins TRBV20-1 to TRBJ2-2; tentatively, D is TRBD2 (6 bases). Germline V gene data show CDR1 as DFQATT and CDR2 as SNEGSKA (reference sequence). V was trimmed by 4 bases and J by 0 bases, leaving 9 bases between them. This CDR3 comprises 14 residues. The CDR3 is CSATSEANTGELFF. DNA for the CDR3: TGCAGTGCTACTAGCGAGGCGAACACCGGGGAGCTGTTTTTT.

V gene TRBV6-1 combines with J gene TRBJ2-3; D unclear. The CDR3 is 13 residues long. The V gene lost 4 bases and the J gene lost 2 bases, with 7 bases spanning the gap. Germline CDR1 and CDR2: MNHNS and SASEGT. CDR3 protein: CASSGSATDTQYF. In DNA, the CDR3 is TGTGCCAGCAGTGGAAGTGCCACAGATACGCAGTATTTT.

The chain's CDR3 is CAWGGTSGTDTQYF. CDR3 sequence (DNA): TGTGCCTGGGGGGGGACTAGCGGCACAGATACGCAGTATTTT. This chain connects TRBV30 to TRBJ2-3; 10 positions agree with TRBD2. V gave up 5 bases and J gave up 1 base; unmatched junction bases: 3. The CDR3 is made up of 14 amino acids. Germline V gives CDR1 GTSNPN, CDR2 SVGIG (reference sequence).

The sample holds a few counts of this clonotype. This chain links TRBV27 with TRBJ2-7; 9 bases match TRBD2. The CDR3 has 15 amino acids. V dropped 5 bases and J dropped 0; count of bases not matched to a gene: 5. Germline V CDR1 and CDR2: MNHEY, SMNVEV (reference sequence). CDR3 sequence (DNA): TGTGCCAGCAGTACCCTAGCGGGGAGCTCCTACGAGCAGTACTTC. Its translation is CASSTLAGSSYEQYF.

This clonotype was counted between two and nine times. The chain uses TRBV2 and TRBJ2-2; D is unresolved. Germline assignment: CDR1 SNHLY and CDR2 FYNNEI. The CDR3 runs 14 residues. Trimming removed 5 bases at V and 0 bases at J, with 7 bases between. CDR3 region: CASSYTANTGELFF. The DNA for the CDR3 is TGTGCCAGCAGTTATACAGCGAACACCGGGGAGCTGTTTTTT.

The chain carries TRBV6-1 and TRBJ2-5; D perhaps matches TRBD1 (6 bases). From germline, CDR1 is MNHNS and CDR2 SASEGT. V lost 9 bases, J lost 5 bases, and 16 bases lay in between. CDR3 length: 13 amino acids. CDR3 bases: TGTGCCAGTGCCCAGGGGCAAGGGGAGACCCAGTACTTC. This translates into CASAQGQGETQYF.

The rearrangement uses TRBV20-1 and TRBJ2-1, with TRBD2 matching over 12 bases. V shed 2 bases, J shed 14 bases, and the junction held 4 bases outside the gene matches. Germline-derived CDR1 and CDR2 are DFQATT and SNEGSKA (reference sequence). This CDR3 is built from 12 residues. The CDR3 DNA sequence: TGCAGTGCTAGACGGACTAGCGGGGACGAGTTCTTC. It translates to CSARRTSGDEFF.